These T cell receptor beta chains were read from a single sample in a study of shared clonotypes between healthy human individuals. This table comes from immunoSEQ multiplex PCR, and its TCRdb copy is limited to in-frame clones, with some not included. In the table there are about 490,000 clones, around 80% of which are singletons. Sequenced input: PBMCs. These receptors originate from a woman aged 35 to 49 in good health. Some clones in this sample may be carry-over from other donors' samples. The CDR3 runs from the conserved cysteine through the conserved F or W. D genes are given only for firm matches. Clone size appears in some rows only: once, few, many, or a class for an expanded clone.

few,.,TRBV4-2,15,TRBJ2-1,CASSQVEGQTDEQFF,TGTGCCAGCAGCCAAGTGGAGGGCCAGACCGATGAGCAGTTCTTC
.,TRBD2,TRBV7-9,17,TRBJ2-2,CASSSPAGGDITGELFF,TGTGCCAGCAGCTCCCCAGCGGGAGGGGATATAACCGGGGAGCTGTTTTTT
.,.,TRBV9,12,TRBJ2-1,CASSVDWDEQFF,TGTGCCAGCAGCGTAGATTGGGATGAGCAGTTCTTC
.,TRBD1,TRBV7-6,13,TRBJ1-1,CASSTGWGTEAFF,TGTGCCAGTTCGACAGGGTGGGGGACTGAAGCTTTCTTT
.,.,TRBV7-2,14,TRBJ2-7,CASSLIAGFYEQYF,TGTGCCAGCAGCTTAATAGCCGGATTCTACGAGCAGTACTTC
.,TRBD2,TRBV5-4,16,TRBJ2-3,CASSLGLAGASGTQYF,TGTGCCAGCAGCTTAGGGCTAGCGGGAGCCTCAGGTACGCAGTATTTT
once,.,TRBV5-1,13,TRBJ2-7,CASSLWTDYEQYF,TGCGCCAGCAGCTTGTGGACCGACTACGAGCAGTACTTC
.,.,TRBV27,12,TRBJ1-5,CASSFLDQPQHF,TGTGCCAGCAGTTTCCTGGATCAGCCCCAGCATTTT
few,.,TRBV6-5,15,TRBJ2-7,CASSSRSDFHYEQYF,TGTGCCAGCAGTTCCCGTTCGGACTTCCACTACGAGCAGTACTTC
.,TRBD2,TRBV4-1,17,TRBJ2-6,CASRNLGLAVGANVLTF,TGCGCCAGCAGGAATCTGGGACTAGCGGTTGGGGCCAACGTCCTGACTTTC
once,.,TRBV7-6,13,TRBJ2-3,CASSSPRTDTQYF,TGTGCCAGCAGCTCGCCACGCACAGATACGCAGTATTTT
.,.,TRBV30,14,TRBJ1-1,CAWNLQALNTEAFF,TGTGCCTGGAATCTTCAAGCGTTGAACACTGAAGCTTTCTTT
.,TRBD1,TRBV7-9,16,TRBJ2-7,CASSLLAGTGEYEQYF,TGTGCCAGCAGCCTCCTAGCCGGGACAGGAGAATACGAGCAGTACTTC
.,TRBD2,TRBV2,15,TRBJ2-2,CASGGLAGVVGELFF,TGTGCCAGCGGCGGGCTAGCGGGAGTGGTCGGGGAGCTGTTTTTT
.,TRBD1,TRBV18,15,TRBJ2-1,CASSPTGTAYNEQFF,TGTGCCAGCTCACCAACCGGGACAGCCTACAATGAGCAGTTCTTC
once,.,TRBV11-2,16,TRBJ2-2,CASSSLSTGYTGELFF,TGTGCCAGCAGCTCTCTCTCGACAGGATACACCGGGGAGCTGTTTTTT
.,.,TRBV10-3,13,TRBJ2-3,CAIGGSHGDTQYF,TGTGCCATCGGCGGATCCCACGGGGATACGCAGTATTTT
.,.,TRBV11-2,13,TRBJ2-7,CASSTPLSSEQYF,TGTGCCAGCAGCACCCCACTATCCTCCGAGCAGTACTTC
.,TRBD2,TRBV6-5,14,TRBJ2-1,CASSLAGESNEQFF,TGTGCCAGCAGTTTAGCGGGAGAGAGCAATGAGCAGTTCTTC
.,.,TRBV30,15,TRBJ2-7,CAWSVSYRGGYEQYF,TGTGCCTGGAGTGTATCATACAGGGGAGGCTACGAGCAGTACTTC
.,.,TRBV4-1,15,TRBJ2-1,CASSQRLSSYNEQFF,TGCGCCAGCAGCCAAAGGTTGTCGTCCTACAATGAGCAGTTCTTC
.,.,TRBV7-6,17,TRBJ1-3,CASSPRPSDLSGNTIYF,TGTGCCAGCAGTCCCCGCCCCAGTGATCTCTCTGGAAACACCATATATTTT
.,TRBD2,TRBV6-1,17,TRBJ2-7,CASSEDKWAGGPYEQYF,TGTGCCAGCAGTGAAGATAAATGGGCGGGAGGACCATACGAGCAGTACTTC
.,.,TRBV11-2,13,TRBJ2-1,CASSPTEYNEQFF,TGTGCCAGCAGCCCCACAGAGTACAATGAGCAGTTCTTC
.,TRBD1,TRBV11-2,15,TRBJ1-4,CASSLDSGGGEKLFF,TGTGCCAGCAGCTTAGATTCAGGGGGCGGTGAAAAACTGTTTTTT
.,.,TRBV1,15,TRBJ2-1,CTSSRELAGAEEQFF,TGCACCAGCAGCCGCGAACTAGCGGGAGCGGAGGAGCAGTTCTTC
.,.,TRBV7-9,16,TRBJ2-7,CASSLEEGQGFNEQYF,TGTGCCAGCAGCTTAGAGGAGGGGCAGGGGTTTAACGAGCAGTACTTC
once,TRBD2,TRBV5-4,16,TRBJ2-2,CASSSGLAGYTGELFF,TGTGCCAGCAGCTCCGGACTAGCGGGATACACCGGGGAGCTGTTTTTT
.,.,TRBV19,15,TRBJ2-6,CASSVRGRGANVLTF,TGTGCCAGTAGTGTCAGGGGGAGGGGGGCCAACGTCCTGACTTTC
.,TRBD1,TRBV29-1,12,TRBJ1-1,CSVGTGDTEAFF,TGCAGCGTAGGGACAGGGGACACTGAAGCTTTCTTT
.,TRBD2,TRBV4-2,17,TRBJ2-5,CASSRASGSGYQETQYF,TGTGCCAGCAGCCGAGCTAGCGGGAGCGGGTACCAAGAGACCCAGTACTTC
.,.,TRBV7-3,13,TRBJ2-3,CASSSPTEGTQYF,TGTGCCAGCAGCTCCCCGACAGAAGGTACGCAGTATTTT
.,.,TRBV6-6,15,TRBJ2-4,CASSYGDFGENIQYF,TGTGCCAGCAGTTACGGGGACTTTGGGGAAAACATTCAGTACTTC
.,.,TRBV10-2,11,TRBJ2-2,CASSSTGELFF,TGCGCCAGCAGTAGCACCGGGGAGCTGTTTTTT
.,TRBD1,TRBV30,15,TRBJ1-3,CAYNDRDGTGNTIYF,TGTGCCTACAACGACAGGGACGGAACTGGAAACACCATATATTTT
.,.,TRBV27,14,TRBJ1-1,CASSPGQSNTEAFF,TGTGCCAGCAGTCCAGGGCAGTCAAACACTGAAGCTTTCTTT
.,.,TRBV30,15,TRBJ1-4,CAWSLLGRGSEKLFF,TGTGCCTGGAGTCTCCTTGGGAGGGGAAGTGAAAAACTGTTTTTT